The rows below give T cell receptor beta chains drawn from one sample of a study of T cells in narcolepsy. Measured with immunoSEQ multiplex PCR; TCRdb has only the in-frame clones, and not every one. The sample yields over 25,000 clones, around 77% seen once. Sequenced input: memory (CD45RA-) CD4+ T cells from blood. The receptors were sampled from a human donor in good health. The CDR3 runs from the conserved cysteine through the conserved F or W. Fields, in order: V gene, J gene, CDR3 length, D gene, clone size, CDR3 protein, CDR3 DNA. D genes are given only for firm matches. Clone size is given for some rows only: seen once, a few or many times, or a class if the clone is expanded.

TRBV6-1	TRBJ1-4	11	.	.	CASRRNEKLFF	TGTGCCAGCAGGCGGAATGAAAAACTGTTTTTT
TRBV11-2	TRBJ2-1	15	.	once	CASSQGITGYNEQFF	TGTGCCAGCAGCCAAGGAATAACCGGGTACAATGAGCAGTTCTTC
TRBV6-1	TRBJ2-1	16	.	.	CASSESHYSSYNEQFF	TGTGCCAGCAGTGAGTCGCATTACAGCTCCTACAATGAGCAGTTCTTC
TRBV14	TRBJ2-1	16	TRBD2	.	CASSQYRASGLDEQFF	TGTGCCAGCAGCCAATACAGGGCTAGCGGGCTGGATGAGCAGTTCTTC
TRBV6-1	TRBJ2-5	16	.	.	CASSVSSWGTQETQYF	TGTGCCAGCAGTGTGTCTTCCTGGGGTACCCAAGAGACCCAGTACTTC
TRBV11-2	TRBJ2-2	16	.	.	CASSLLRGLSAGELFF	TGTGCCAGCAGCTTACTCCGGGGGCTTTCGGCCGGGGAGCTGTTTTTT
TRBV6-5	TRBJ2-7	11	.	.	CASKRESGEYF	TGTGCCAGCAAACGGGAGAGCGGCGAGTACTTC
TRBV2	TRBJ2-7	15	TRBD2	once	CASNLRLAGGYEQYF	TGTGCCAGCAACCTCCGACTAGCGGGAGGATACGAGCAGTACTTC
TRBV4-1	TRBJ1-1	16	.	.	CASSQDVPGTNTEAFF	TGCGCCAGCAGCCAGGATGTTCCCGGGACGAACACTGAAGCTTTCTTT
TRBV7-9	TRBJ2-3	15	TRBD1	.	CASSSRQGSTDTQYF	TGTGCCAGCAGCTCACGACAGGGGTCGACAGATACGCAGTATTTT
TRBV5-1	TRBJ2-1	16	.	.	CASSLDGSSSYNEQFF	TGCGCCAGCAGCTTGGACGGATCTAGCTCCTACAATGAGCAGTTCTTC
TRBV27	TRBJ2-3	15	TRBD2	few	CASSLAGGRSDTQYF	TGTGCCAGCAGCCTAGCGGGAGGTAGGAGCGATACGCAGTATTTT
TRBV7-9	TRBJ2-1	13	.	.	CASSVGTYNEQFF	TGTGCCAGCAGCGTAGGGACCTACAATGAGCAGTTCTTC
TRBV30	TRBJ1-2	13	.	.	CAWSPMRGYGYTF	TGTGCCTGGAGCCCCATGAGGGGCTATGGCTACACCTTC
TRBV5-1	TRBJ2-6	16	.	.	CASRPEGRSGANVLTF	TGCGCCAGCAGACCGGAAGGGAGGTCTGGGGCCAACGTCCTGACTTTC
TRBV5-4	TRBJ2-3	16	TRBD1	once	CASSLGLRGSTDTQYF	TGTGCCAGCAGCTTGGGTCTCAGGGGGTCCACAGATACGCAGTATTTT
TRBV20-1	TRBJ1-2	11	.	once	CSASLGVGYTF	TGCAGTGCTAGTCTGGGGGTCGGCTACACCTTC
TRBV29-1	TRBJ2-4	14	TRBD1	.	CSVDLGQDSSIQYF	TGCAGCGTTGATTTAGGACAGGACTCAAGCATTCAGTACTTC
TRBV5-1	TRBJ2-6	15	.	.	CASSLDGAGANVLTF	TGCGCCAGCAGCTTGGATGGGGCTGGGGCCAACGTCCTGACTTTC
TRBV9	TRBJ2-2	16	TRBD1	.	CASSPWTGEDTGELFF	TGTGCCAGCAGCCCGTGGACAGGGGAAGACACCGGGGAGCTGTTTTTT
TRBV5-1	TRBJ2-3	16	.	.	CASSFGGTVNTDTQYF	TGCGCCAGCAGCTTTGGGGGGACAGTAAACACAGATACGCAGTATTTT
TRBV14	TRBJ1-1	14	.	.	CASSFARGSTEAFF	TGTGCCAGCAGCTTTGCTCGGGGGAGCACTGAAGCTTTCTTT
TRBV2	TRBJ1-4	15	.	.	CASRPRGLANEKLFF	TGTGCCAGCAGGCCGCGGGGCTTGGCTAATGAAAAACTGTTTTTT
TRBV5-1	TRBJ2-1	14	.	.	CASRPGTSYNEQFF	TGCGCCAGCAGGCCGGGGACTTCCTACAATGAGCAGTTCTTC
TRBV9	TRBJ2-7	14	.	.	CASSVDGAPYEQYF	TGTGCCAGCAGCGTAGATGGGGCACCCTACGAGCAGTACTTC
TRBV7-9	TRBJ1-1	14	.	.	CASSFRDRNTEAFF	TGTGCCAGCAGCTTCCGGGACCGAAACACTGAAGCTTTCTTT
TRBV2	TRBJ2-6	19	.	few	CASSCSRYRIQSRANVLTF	TGTGCCAGCAGTTGTAGCCGTTACCGGATACAAAGTCGGGCCAACGTCCTGACTTTC
TRBV7-9	TRBJ1-5	15	.	.	CASSSWGESNQPQHF	TGTGCCAGCAGCTCTTGGGGGGAAAGCAATCAGCCCCAGCATTTT
TRBV18	TRBJ2-2	18	.	.	CASSLNNGQLSNTGELFF	TGTGCCAGCTCACTGAACAACGGACAGCTATCGAACACCGGGGAGCTGTTTTTT
TRBV6-1	TRBJ2-4	13	.	.	CASLPQGRFVQYF	TGTGCCAGCCTCCCGCAGGGGCGATTCGTTCAGTACTTC
TRBV19	TRBJ1-2	14	.	.	CASTTTPANYGYTF	TGTGCCAGTACCACGACGCCAGCGAACTATGGCTACACCTTC
TRBV6-1	TRBJ1-4	15	TRBD1	.	CASSEGGQGREKLFF	TGTGCCAGCAGTGAAGGGGGACAGGGTCGTGAAAAACTGTTTTTT
TRBV7-8	TRBJ2-3	14	.	.	CASSLGLTWDTQYF	TGTGCCAGCAGCTTAGGTCTCACATGGGATACGCAGTATTTT
TRBV5-1	TRBJ2-6	13	.	.	CASSPSGANVLTF	TGCGCCAGCAGCCCCTCTGGGGCCAACGTCCTGACTTTC
TRBV6-1	TRBJ1-3	14	.	.	CASRKDLLGTTIYF	TGTGCCAGCAGGAAGGACCTATTGGGGACCACCATATATTTT
TRBV14	TRBJ2-7	15	.	once	CASSQEVRTTYEQYF	TGTGCCAGCAGCCAAGAAGTTCGTACCACCTACGAGCAGTACTTC
TRBV5-5	TRBJ2-5	17	.	.	CASSLFVGKGWQETQYF	TGTGCCAGCAGCTTGTTTGTCGGGAAAGGGTGGCAAGAGACCCAGTACTTC
TRBV9	TRBJ1-4	15	.	.	CASSAESGVGEKLFF	TGTGCCAGCAGCGCAGAATCCGGAGTGGGCGAAAAACTGTTTTTT
TRBV19	TRBJ2-1	14	TRBD1	.	CASARDRGLGEQFF	TGTGCCAGTGCAAGGGACAGGGGGCTTGGTGAGCAGTTCTTC
TRBV5-4	TRBJ2-7	14	.	.	CASSLGRGQDEQYF	TGTGCCAGCAGCTTGGGGCGGGGTCAGGACGAGCAGTACTTC
TRBV7-9	TRBJ1-2	16	.	.	CASSQPGTGLSYGYTF	TGTGCCAGCAGCCAACCCGGTACAGGGCTCTCGTATGGCTACACCTTC
TRBV6-1	TRBJ1-2	14	TRBD1	.	CASGYRGANYGYTF	TGTGCCAGCGGGTACAGGGGAGCTAACTATGGCTACACCTTC